Ten or more counts support the clone carrying this T cell receptor (beta chain). CDR1 is LNHDA, CDR2 SQIVND, per germline (reference sequence). The CDR3 has 14 amino acids. V was cut by 3 bases and J by 3 bases, with 12 bases left in between. The data are from a study of T cells in Graves' hyperthyroidism and ophthalmopathy. About the study: Blood from the periphery was taken at initial diagnosis, before any treatment.

The TCR beta CDR3 regions underwent amplification using RNA transcripts as the source. During a first-round RT-PCR of the TCR CDR3, the HTBI primer set was used. TCRdb processed the multiplex PCR reads anew with MiXCR; each CDR3 protein has one entry. The table records around 350,000 distinct CDR3 sequences, about 17% of them present only once. J is TRBJ2-7 and V is TRBV19; D might be TRBD1 (5 bases). The sequence came from a woman aged 25 to 39 with Graves' hyperthyroidism that later progressed to Graves' ophthalmopathy. The source material was blood. The CDR3 sequence: CASSIGPGNYEQYF. The CDR3 DNA reads TGTGCCAGTAGTATTGGCCCAGGGAACTACGAGCAGTACTTC. Supplemented by reference TRBV19 and TRBJ2-7, the full variable domain reads DGGITQSPKYLFRKEGQNVTLSCEQNLNHDAMYWYRQDPGQGLRLIYYSQIVNDFQKGDIAEGYSVSREKKESFPLTVTSAQKNPTAFYLCASSIGPGNYEQYFGPGTRLTVT.